The rows below give T cell receptor beta chains drawn from one sample of a study of naive and memory T cell subsets. MiXCR was run by TCRdb on the UMI-ligation and nested PCR reads, yielding one entry per CDR3 protein. The sample shows approximately 150,000 distinct CDR3 sequences, over 20% of them seen only once. Sequencing was done on a sample of naive CD4+ T cells from blood. The origin of the receptors is a human donor in good health. CDR3s leave out the opening cysteine and the closing phenylalanine or tryptophan.

V	CDR3
TRBV20-1	SARAWLACPLEQY
TRBV20-1	SALRGVNQPQH
TRBV9	ASTRSLLDEQF
TRBV20-1	SAAEATPGLAAYNEQF
TRBV18	ASSRTIDEQY
TRBV6-5	ASSYLGRSFGEAF
TRBV19	ASSPRVVNTEAF
TRBV28	ASTLFGTRGGTEAF
TRBV10-2	ASSFPAAGGYSSYNEQF
TRBV18	ASCPTGHSYEQY
TRBV7-2	ASSPPGTGRTETQY
TRBV18	ASFDRGVFTGELF
TRBV6-2/TRBV6-3	ASSYIRPGAYNEQF
TRBV20-1	SAKMSGQNTGELF
TRBV28	ASRRDDYEQY
TRBV7-9	ASSLRNRDSLGS
TRBV15	ATSPQDRGRHNEQF
TRBV11-3	ASSSTTLSYNEQF
TRBV20-1	SARRTSGSQSSYNEQF
TRBV2	ASSESGRALAEQF